The clone carrying this TCR beta chain was seen only a few times. Germline V gene lookup returns CDR1 MDHEN and CDR2 SYDVKM. The CDR3 sequence is 16 residues long. V was cut by 7 bases and J by 0 bases, with 15 bases left in between. The data originate from a study of tumor-infiltrating lymphocytes in primary liver carcinoma. About the study: Ages ranged from 30 to 69, with HCC or mixed HCC-cholangiocarcinoma. Tumors were staged T1-T3 N0M0 and measured roughly 4.2 to 10 cm across.

The investigators made TCR beta cDNA from roughly 460 ng total RNA, using a constant-region primer. Libraries covering TCR beta were generated through three nested multiplex PCR rounds (using a slightly modified ARM-PCR). Primers for the first two PCR rounds were TRBV1-TRBV30 forward primers and a C-beta reverse primer (approximately 10 cycles per round). TCRdb reanalysed the multiplex PCR reads using MiXCR and keeps one entry per CDR3 protein. The sample lists just over 300,000 distinct CDR3 sequences, approximately 54% occurring once. They got blood RNA out of unsorted whole blood and also pulled out germline DNA.

The source of this sequence is a woman aged 25-40 years with primary liver carcinoma and hepatitis B virus infection. The chain carries TRBV28 and TRBJ2-2, with TRBD1 as a possible D gene (5 bases). Sequencing was performed on peripheral blood. CDR3 amino acids: CASTAVGVTNTGELFF. CDR3 DNA: TGTGCCAGCACCGCTGTAGGGGTTACGAACACCGGGGAGCTGTTTTTT. The entire variable domain, with the rest obtained from reference TRBV28 and TRBJ2-2, is as follows: DVKVTQSSRYLVKRTGEKVFLECVQDMDHENMFWYRQDPGLGLRLIYFSYDVKMKEKGDIPEGYSVSREKKERFSLILESASTNQTSMYLCASTAVGVTNTGELFFGEGSRLTVL.